This T cell receptor beta chain is from a study of cytomegalovirus exposure and HLA in healthy donors. With regard to this clone: Its cognate antigen is unknown.

PCR was performed using 60 Vbeta and 13 Jbeta primers. Profiled with immunoSEQ multiplex PCR; TCRdb holds only in-frame clones, not every one. The sample consists of under 110,000 clones, approximately 74% of them appearing once. The CDR3 has 13 amino acids. Trimming took 4 bases from V and 4 from J; bases not matched to a gene: 4. Germline V gene data show CDR1 as SQVTM and CDR2 as ANQGSEA. Study-level findings and limits: It was confirmed in vitro that a few of the CMV-associated chains were specific for CMV antigens. Immune exposure data for these donors was limited to CMV serostatus. Later work found most CMV-associated TCR beta chains apparently HLA-restricted. It was about 150 TCR beta chains that were listed as cytomegalovirus-associated.

Sequencing was done on a sample of PBMCs. The sequence derives from a woman between 35 and 50 years old in good health and CMV-seronegative. V usage is TRBV29-1 and J usage is TRBJ1-2; 9 bases are a match to TRBD1. The chain's CDR3 is CSVVSGQGYGYTF. CDR3 nucleotides: TGCAGCGTTGTCTCGGGACAGGGCTATGGCTACACCTTC.